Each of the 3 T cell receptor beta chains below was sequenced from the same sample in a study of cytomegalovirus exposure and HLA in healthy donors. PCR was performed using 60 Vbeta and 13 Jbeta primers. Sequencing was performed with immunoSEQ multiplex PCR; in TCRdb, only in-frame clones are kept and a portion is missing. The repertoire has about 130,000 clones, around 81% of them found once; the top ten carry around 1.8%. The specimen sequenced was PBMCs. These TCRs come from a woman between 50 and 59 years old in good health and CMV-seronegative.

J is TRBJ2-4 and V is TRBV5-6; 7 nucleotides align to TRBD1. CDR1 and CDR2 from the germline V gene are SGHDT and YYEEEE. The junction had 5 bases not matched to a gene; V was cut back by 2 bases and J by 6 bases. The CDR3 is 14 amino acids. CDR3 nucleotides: TGTGCCAGCAGCTTCAGGGCAGGGGGAAACATTCAGTACTTC. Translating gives CASSFRAGGNIQYF.

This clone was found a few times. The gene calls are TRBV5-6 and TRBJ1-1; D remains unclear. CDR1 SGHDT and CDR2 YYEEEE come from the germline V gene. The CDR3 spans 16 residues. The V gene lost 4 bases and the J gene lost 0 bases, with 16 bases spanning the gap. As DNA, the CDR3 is TGTGCCAGCAGCCCCTTTAAGCGGTCGGTGAACACTGAAGCTTTCTTT. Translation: CASSPFKRSVNTEAFF.

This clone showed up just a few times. The CDR3 sequence: CASSLGGNNYGYTF. Here the CDR3 DNA reads TGCGCCAGCAGCTTGGGCGGGAATAACTATGGCTACACCTTC. The chain recombines TRBV5-1 with TRBJ1-2; D remains ambiguous. Trimming removed 0 bases at V and 1 base at J, with 7 bases between. The CDR3 consists of 14 residues. Germline V gene lookup returns CDR1 SGHRS and CDR2 YFSETQ.